Listed here are 8 T cell receptor beta chains from one sample, sequenced in a study of beta chain features in type 1 diabetes. Expressed TCRB transcripts were sequenced after all isolated RNA was converted to cDNA. The repertoire was sequenced with immunoSEQ multiplex PCR; TCRdb's copy has only in-frame clones and lacks some. The data contain about 620,000 clones, roughly 15% of them singletons. The sequenced sample consisted of naive CD4+ T cells from blood. The receptors were gathered from a man between 18 and 35 years old in good health.

This clone has a handful of counts. The gene calls are TRBV2 and TRBJ2-6; 11 nucleotides agree with TRBD1. Germline-derived CDR1 and CDR2 are SNHLY and FYNNEI. V was clipped by 11 bases and J by 2 bases; unmatched bases: 11. The CDR3 runs to 17 residues. CDR3 protein: CARRRTGGATGANVLTF. CDR3 nucleotides: TGTGCCCGCCGGCGGACAGGGGGCGCAACTGGGGCCAACGTCCTGACTTTC.

This clone was seen only a few times. The genes are TRBV7-9 and TRBJ1-1, with 9 bases lining up with TRBD1. The germline V gene encodes CDR1 SEHNR and CDR2 FQNEAQ (reference sequence). The junction had 9 bases not matched to a gene; V was cut back by 5 bases and J by 5 bases. The CDR3 contains 15 residues. Here the CDR3 DNA reads TGTGCCAGCAGCCCGGACAGGGGTTGGAAAACTGAAGCTTTCTTT. It codes for CASSPDRGWKTEAFF.

This sequence joins TRBV4-3 and TRBJ1-1; D remains unclear. Germline V gene data show CDR1 as LGHNA and CDR2 as YSLEER. CDR3 size: 14 residues. The V and J ends lost 3 bases and 0 bases respectively, with 8 bases between them. The CDR3 region is CASSHGRVNTEAFF. The CDR3 DNA reads TGCGCCAGCAGCCATGGTCGTGTGAACACTGAAGCTTTCTTT.

V gene TRBV4-3 combines with J gene TRBJ2-3, with 11 bases aligning to TRBD2. This CDR3 has 15 amino acids. Trimming cost V 1 base and J 6 bases; bases outside gene matches: 3. The V gene's germline CDR1 is LGHNA and CDR2 YSLEER. The CDR3 bases are TGCGCCAGCAGCCAAGGACTAGCGGGATCGGATACGCAGTATTTT. Encoded protein: CASSQGLAGSDTQYF.

About this clone: This CDR3 is also generated by other DNA sequences in the sample. This rearrangement joins TRBV7-9 to TRBJ1-2, with 8 bases aligning to TRBD1. After removal of 2 bases from V and 5 bases from J, the junction contained 1 base not matched to a gene. Germline loops: CDR1 SEHNR, CDR2 FQNEAQ (reference sequence). CDR3 length: 13 residues. The CDR3 sequence is CASSLRQGYGYTF. The CDR3 DNA sequence: TGTGCCAGCAGCTTACGACAGGGGTATGGCTACACCTTC.

This rearrangement joins TRBV7-2 to TRBJ1-5; D call uncertain. The germline V gene encodes CDR1 SGHTA and CDR2 FQGNSA. The germline V and J ends were trimmed by 1 base and 4 bases, with 8 bases remaining between them. This CDR3 comprises 14 residues. The DNA of the CDR3 is TGTGCCAGCAGCTTAGTATGGCCAAATCAGCCCCAGCATTTT. This translates into CASSLVWPNQPQHF. The complete variable domain, with remaining parts taken from reference TRBV7-2 and TRBJ1-5, reads GAGVSQSPSNKVTEKGKDVELRCDPISGHTALYWYRQSLGQGLEFLIYFQGNSAPDKSGLPSDRFSAERTGGSVSTLTIQRTQQEDSAVYLCASSLVWPNQPQHFGDGTRLSIL.

This clone has a handful of counts. This chain links TRBV29-1 with TRBJ1-2, with D maybe TRBD1 (5 bases). Trimming pared 3 bases from V and 5 bases from J, leaving 13 bases between. The CDR3 covers 13 residues. CDR1 and CDR2 from the germline V gene are SQVTM and ANQGSEA. The CDR3 DNA is TGCAGCGTTGACGGCCAGGGCGGGTATGGCTACACCTTC. Translation: CSVDGQGGYGYTF.

This clone was seen a handful of times. The rearrangement joins TRBV13 to TRBJ1-1; tentative D call: TRBD1 (6 bases). V dropped 4 bases and J dropped 1 base, with 10 bases sitting between them. The CDR3 is 14 residues long. The V gene's germline CDR1 is PRHDT and CDR2 FYEKMQ (reference sequence). DNA for the CDR3: TGTGCCAGCAGCTCCCAAGGGGGGAACACTGAAGCTTTCTTT. This translates into CASSSQGGNTEAFF.